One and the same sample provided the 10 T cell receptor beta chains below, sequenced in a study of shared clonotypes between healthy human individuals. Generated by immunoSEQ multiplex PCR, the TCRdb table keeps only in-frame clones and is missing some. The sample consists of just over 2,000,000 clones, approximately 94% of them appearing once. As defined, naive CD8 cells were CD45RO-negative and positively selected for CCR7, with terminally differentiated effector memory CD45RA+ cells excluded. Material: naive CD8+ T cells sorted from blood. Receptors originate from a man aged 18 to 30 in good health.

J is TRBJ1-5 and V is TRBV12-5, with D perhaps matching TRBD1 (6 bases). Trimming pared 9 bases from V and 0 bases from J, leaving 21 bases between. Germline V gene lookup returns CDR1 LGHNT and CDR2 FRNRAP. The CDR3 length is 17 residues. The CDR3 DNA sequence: TGTGCTAGGTTGAGAGACAGGCCACTTTATAGCAATCAGCCCCAGCATTTT. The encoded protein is CARLRDRPLYSNQPQHF.

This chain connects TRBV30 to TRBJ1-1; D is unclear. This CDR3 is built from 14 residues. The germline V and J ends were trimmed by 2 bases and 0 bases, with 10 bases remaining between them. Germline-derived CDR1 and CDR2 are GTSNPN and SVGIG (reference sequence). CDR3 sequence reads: CAWSWGDLNTEAFF. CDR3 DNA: TGTGCCTGGAGTTGGGGAGATTTGAACACTGAAGCTTTCTTT.

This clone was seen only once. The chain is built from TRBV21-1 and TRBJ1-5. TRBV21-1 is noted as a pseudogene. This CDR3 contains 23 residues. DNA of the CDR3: TGTGCCAGCAGGACCCAACCCCAAACTACAGCAAACCCCCCTACGGGACTCAATCAGCCCCAGCATTTT. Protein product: CASRTQPQTTANPPTGLNQPQHF.

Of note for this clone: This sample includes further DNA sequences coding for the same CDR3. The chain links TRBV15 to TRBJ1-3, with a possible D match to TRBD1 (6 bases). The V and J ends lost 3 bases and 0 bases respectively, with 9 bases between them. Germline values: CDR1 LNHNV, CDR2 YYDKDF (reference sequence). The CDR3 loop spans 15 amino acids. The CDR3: CATSRDRGSGNTIYF. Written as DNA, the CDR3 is TGTGCCACCAGCAGGGACAGAGGCTCTGGAAACACCATATATTTT.

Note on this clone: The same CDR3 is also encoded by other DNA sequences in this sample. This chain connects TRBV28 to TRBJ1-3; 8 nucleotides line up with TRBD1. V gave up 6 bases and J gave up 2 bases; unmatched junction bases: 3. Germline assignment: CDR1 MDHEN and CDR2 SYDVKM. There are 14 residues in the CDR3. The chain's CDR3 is CASRLTGAGNTIYF. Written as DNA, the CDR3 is TGTGCCAGCAGGTTGACAGGGGCTGGAAACACCATATATTTT.

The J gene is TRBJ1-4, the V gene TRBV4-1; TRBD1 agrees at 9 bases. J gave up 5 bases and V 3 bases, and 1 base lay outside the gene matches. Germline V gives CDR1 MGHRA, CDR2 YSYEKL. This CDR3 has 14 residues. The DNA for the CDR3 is TGCGCCAGCAGCCACGGGACAGGGAATGAAAAACTGTTTTTT. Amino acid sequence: CASSHGTGNEKLFF.

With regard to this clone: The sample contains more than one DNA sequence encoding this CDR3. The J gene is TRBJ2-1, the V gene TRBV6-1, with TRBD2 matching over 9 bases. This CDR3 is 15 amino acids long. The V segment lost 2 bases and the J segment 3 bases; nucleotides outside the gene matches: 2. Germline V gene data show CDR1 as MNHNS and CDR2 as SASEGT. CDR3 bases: TGTGCCAGCAGTGAAACACTAGCGGGCTACAATGAGCAGTTCTTC. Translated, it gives CASSETLAGYNEQFF.

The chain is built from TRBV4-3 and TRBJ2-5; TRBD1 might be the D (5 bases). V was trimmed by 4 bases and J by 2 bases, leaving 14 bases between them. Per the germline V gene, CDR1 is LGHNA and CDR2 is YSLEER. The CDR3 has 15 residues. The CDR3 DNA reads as TGCGCCAGCAGCCCAGGGCAGGACGGTCAAGAGACCCAGTACTTC. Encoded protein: CASSPGQDGQETQYF.

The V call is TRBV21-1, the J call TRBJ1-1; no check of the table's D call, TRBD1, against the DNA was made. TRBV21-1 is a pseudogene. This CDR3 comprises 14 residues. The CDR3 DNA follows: TGTGCCAGCAGCAAGGGACAGGGTAACACTGAAGCTTTCTTT. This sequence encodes CASSKGQGNTEAFF.

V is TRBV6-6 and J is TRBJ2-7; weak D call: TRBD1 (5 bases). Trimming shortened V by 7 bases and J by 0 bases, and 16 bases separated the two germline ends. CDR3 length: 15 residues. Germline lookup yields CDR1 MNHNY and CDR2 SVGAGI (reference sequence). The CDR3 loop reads CASIDDRLGSYEQYF. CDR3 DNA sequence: TGTGCCAGCATCGATGACAGACTCGGCTCCTACGAGCAGTACTTC.